The 27 T cell receptor beta chains in this list originate from one sample, sequenced in a study of PD-1 blockade in mismatch repair-deficient tumors. TCRdb's copy holds only in-frame clones and misses some; the assay was immunoSEQ multiplex PCR. The table lists some 48,000 clones, 81% of them singletons. The source material was peripheral blood, sampled 20 weeks after starting pembrolizumab. These receptors all come from an adult with mismatch repair-deficient cancer.

This chain links TRBV6-6 with TRBJ1-1; 7 nucleotides line up with TRBD1. The CDR3 loop spans 16 amino acids. Unmatched junction bases numbered 11, after V lost 6 bases and J lost 1 base. Germline V lookup: CDR1 MNHNY, CDR2 SVGAGI (reference sequence). DNA for the CDR3: TGTGCCAGCAGCTTCCGGGACCCAGGGGGGAACACTGAAGCTTTCTTT. Its protein is CASSFRDPGGNTEAFF.

This clone occurred a few times. The CDR3 DNA reads TGTGCCAGCGACAGGGGGCAGGTCACTGAAGCTTTCTTT. It codes for CASDRGQVTEAFF. The chain uses TRBV6-1 and TRBJ1-1; 10 bases line up with TRBD1. J was trimmed by 4 bases and V by 8 bases; bases with no gene match: 4. This CDR3 spans 13 amino acids. CDR1 is MNHNS, CDR2 SASEGT, per germline.

This chain uses TRBV19 with TRBJ2-1, with TRBD1 matching over 9 bases. V was pared by 7 bases and J by 9 bases, with 1 base of the junction left unmatched. Per the germline V gene, CDR1 is LNHDA and CDR2 is SQIVND (reference sequence). The CDR3 is 11 amino acids. The CDR3: CASNRGPEQFF. For the CDR3, the DNA is TGTGCCAGTAACAGGGGGCCTGAGCAGTTCTTC.

The rearrangement uses TRBV19 and TRBJ2-1; TRBD2 matches 14 bases. This CDR3 region has 19 residues. V lost 4 bases and J lost 0; bases outside the gene matches: 8. Per the germline V gene, CDR1 is LNHDA and CDR2 is SQIVND (reference sequence). CDR3 sequence (DNA): TGTGCCAGTAGTAGCGGACTAGCGGGAGGACTGAGCTCCTACAATGAGCAGTTCTTC. It is translated as CASSSGLAGGLSSYNEQFF. The full variable domain, with the rest looked up from reference TRBV19 and TRBJ2-1, is DGGITQSPKYLFRKEGQNVTLSCEQNLNHDAMYWYRQDPGQGLRLIYYSQIVNDFQKGDIAEGYSVSREKKESFPLTVTSAQKNPTAFYLCASSSGLAGGLSSYNEQFFGPGTRLTVL.

The chain carries TRBV7-2 and TRBJ1-1, with D unresolved. The CDR3 sequence is 15 residues long. The V gene lost 0 bases and the J gene lost 2 bases, with 10 bases spanning the gap. Per the germline V gene, CDR1 is SGHTA and CDR2 is FQGNSA. CDR3 sequence: CASSLAARVNTEAFF. CDR3 nucleotides: TGTGCCAGCAGCTTAGCGGCCCGGGTCAACACTGAAGCTTTCTTT.

V gene TRBV9 combines with J gene TRBJ1-2; tentative D call: TRBD1 (5 bases). This CDR3 region has 14 residues. V lost 4 bases and J 1 base, leaving 11 bases between the germline ends. Germline values: CDR1 SGDLS, CDR2 YYNGEE. This chain's CDR3 is CASSIRQNNYGYTF. DNA for the CDR3: TGTGCCAGCAGCATCCGACAGAATAACTATGGCTACACCTTC.

The rearrangement uses TRBV7-2 and TRBJ2-7; TRBD1 matches 7 bases. Looked up from germline, CDR1 is SGHTA and CDR2 is FQGNSA. V shed 6 bases and J 5 bases; nucleotides not matched to a gene: 7. There are 13 residues in the CDR3. The CDR3 sequence: CASREQGKNEQYF. The CDR3, as DNA: TGTGCCAGCAGGGAACAGGGGAAAAACGAGCAGTACTTC.

The chain couples TRBV5-1 to TRBJ2-5; 9 bases align to TRBD1. Germline CDR1 reads SGHRS; CDR2 reads YFSETQ. J gave up 5 bases and V 3 bases, and 8 bases lay outside the gene matches. This CDR3 comprises 15 residues. This CDR3 reads CASSSRTGVGETQYF. CDR3 nucleotide sequence: TGCGCCAGCAGCTCAAGGACAGGGGTTGGGGAGACCCAGTACTTC.

V usage is TRBV29-1 and J usage is TRBJ1-3; D ambiguous. The germline V gene has CDR1 SQVTM and CDR2 ANQGSEA. The CDR3 consists of 14 residues. V shed 4 bases and J shed 0 bases, with 10 bases lying between them. The CDR3 DNA is TGCAGCGTTGGGACCTCAGTCTCTGGAAACACCATATATTTT. Its protein is CSVGTSVSGNTIYF.

Only a few counts were recorded for this clone. V is TRBV7-8 and J is TRBJ2-7; D gene uncertain. V was trimmed by 9 bases and J by 2 bases, leaving 14 bases between them. This CDR3 spans 13 amino acids. Per the germline V gene, CDR1 is SGHVS and CDR2 is FQNEAQ. The CDR3 DNA sequence: TGTGCCAGTTGTACAAATCCAACCTACGAGCAGTACTTC. It encodes CASCTNPTYEQYF.

The V and J genes are TRBV9 and TRBJ2-1, with 10 bases aligning to TRBD1. The germline V gene encodes CDR1 SGDLS and CDR2 YYNGEE. The trim removed 3 bases at V and 1 base at J, leaving 10 bases unmatched. The CDR3 is 18 residues long. CDR3: CASSDTPGQGTSYNEQFF. The CDR3 DNA sequence: TGTGCCAGCAGCGACACTCCGGGACAGGGGACGTCCTACAATGAGCAGTTCTTC. The full variable domain, rest sourced from reference TRBV9 and TRBJ2-1, is DSGVTQTPKHLITATGQRVTLRCSPRSGDLSVYWYQQSLDQGLQFLIQYYNGEERAKGNILERFSAQQFPDLHSELNLSSLELGDSALYFCASSDTPGQGTSYNEQFFGPGTRLTVL.

The gene calls are TRBV9 and TRBJ2-7; D is perhaps TRBD2 (6 bases). This CDR3 has 13 amino acids. Germline CDR1 and CDR2: SGDLS and YYNGEE. Trimming removed 7 bases from V and 2 bases from J, with 13 bases in between. The CDR3 DNA reads TGTGCCAGCGGTAGGAGGGACCCCTACGAGCAGTACTTC. Its translation: CASGRRDPYEQYF.

The CDR3 reads CASSPRQGVYEQYF. CDR3 nucleotide sequence: TGTGCCAGCTCACCCCGACAGGGGGTCTACGAGCAGTACTTC. V and J are TRBV18 and TRBJ2-7, with 9 bases that match TRBD1. With V trimmed by 3 bases and J by 3 bases, 3 bases remained unmatched. This CDR3 has 14 residues. The germline CDR1 and CDR2 sequences are KGHSH and LQKENI. Complete variable domain (other parts from reference TRBV18 and TRBJ2-7): NAGVMQNPRHLVRRRGQEARLRCSPMKGHSHVYWYRQLPEEGLKFMVYLQKENIIDESGMPKERFSAEFPKEGPSILRIQQVVRGDSAAYFCASSPRQGVYEQYFGPGTRLTVT.

This clone was observed a few times. The chain links TRBV9 to TRBJ2-5; 9 nucleotides agree with TRBD2. The CDR3 is 15 amino acids. Germline loops: CDR1 SGDLS, CDR2 YYNGEE. J gave up 2 bases and V 4 bases, and 6 bases lay outside the gene matches. The CDR3 coding sequence is TGTGCCAGCAGCTTCAGCGGGAGGCCACAAGAGACCCAGTACTTC. Amino acid sequence: CASSFSGRPQETQYF. Drawing the rest from reference TRBV9 and TRBJ2-5, the complete variable domain is DSGVTQTPKHLITATGQRVTLRCSPRSGDLSVYWYQQSLDQGLQFLIQYYNGEERAKGNILERFSAQQFPDLHSELNLSSLELGDSALYFCASSFSGRPQETQYFGPGTRLLVL.

V and J are TRBV27 and TRBJ2-7, with 14 bases identical to TRBD2. This CDR3 has 13 amino acids. Losses at the gene ends were 4 bases for V and 12 bases for J; bases not matched to a gene: 5. Germline values: CDR1 MNHEY, CDR2 SMNVEV (reference sequence). The CDR3 DNA reads as TGTGCCAGCAGTTCGGGACTAGCGGGAGTTATGTACTTC. Translating gives CASSSGLAGVMYF.

The chain uses TRBV11-3 and TRBJ2-3; maybe TRBD2 (5 bases). Germline V gives CDR1 SGHNT, CDR2 YENEEA. The V end lost 4 bases, the J end lost 0 bases, and 14 bases lay between the germline ends. The length of the CDR3 is 16 residues. The CDR3 is CASSWRLRGSTDTQYF. In DNA form, the CDR3 reads TGTGCCAGCAGCTGGAGACTACGAGGGAGCACAGATACGCAGTATTTT.

V and J are TRBV6-1 and TRBJ2-3; the D gene is possibly TRBD2 (6 bases). CDR3 size: 15 residues. V was pared by 6 bases and J by 1 base, with 14 bases between. Germline-derived CDR1 and CDR2 are MNHNS and SASEGT. CDR3 amino acids: CASSNPRGGTDTQYF. CDR3 DNA sequence: TGTGCCAGCAGCAATCCGCGGGGTGGCACAGATACGCAGTATTTT.

This chain links TRBV5-1 with TRBJ2-3; 14 positions match TRBD2. The germline gives CDR1 SGHRS, CDR2 YFSETQ. J gave up 6 bases and V 0 bases, and 0 bases lay outside the gene matches. The CDR3 extends over 15 amino acids. CDR3: CASSLGTSGRDTQYF. CDR3 DNA: TGCGCCAGCAGCTTGGGGACTAGCGGGAGGGATACGCAGTATTTT.

This clone is labeled as medium-sized. CDR3 protein: CAISDPKDSYEQYF. DNA for the CDR3: TGTGCCATCAGTGACCCTAAAGACTCCTACGAGCAGTACTTC. The V gene is TRBV10-3, the J gene TRBJ2-7; the D is unclear. CDR3 length: 14 residues. Germline CDR1 and CDR2: ENHRY and SYGVKD. Trimming cost V 3 bases and J 0 bases, with 9 bases left between them.

This sequence joins TRBV9 and TRBJ1-5, with a weak D call TRBD1 (5 bases). V was pared by 3 bases and J by 6 bases, with 13 bases between. The germline CDR1 and CDR2 sequences are SGDLS and YYNGEE. CDR3 length: 14 amino acids. The CDR3 is CASSGGGGIQPQHF. The CDR3 coding sequence is TGTGCCAGCAGCGGCGGGGGAGGGATTCAGCCCCAGCATTTT.

The chain links TRBV5-4 to TRBJ1-4; perhaps TRBD1 as D (5 bases). CDR1 SGHNT and CDR2 YYREEE come from the germline V gene (reference sequence). V lost 2 bases, J lost 8 bases, and 10 bases lay in between. The CDR3 extends over 13 amino acids. As DNA, the CDR3 is TGTGCCAGCAGCTTACAGGCCGGCGAAAAACTGTTTTTT. Protein sequence: CASSLQAGEKLFF. The full variable domain, completed using reference TRBV5-4 and TRBJ1-4, is ETGVTQSPTHLIKTRGQQVTLRCSSQSGHNTVSWYQQALGQGPQFIFQYYREEENGRGNFPPRFSGLQFPNYSSELNVNALELDDSALYLCASSLQAGEKLFFGSGTQLSVL.

This chain connects TRBV4-1 to TRBJ2-7, with D possibly TRBD1 on 6 matching bases. Trimming removed 4 bases from V and 6 bases from J, with 16 bases in between. This CDR3 spans 14 amino acids. The V gene's germline CDR1 is MGHRA and CDR2 YSYEKL. The CDR3 DNA sequence: TGCGCCAGCAGCCCTCCGGGACAAATTTCCGAGCAGTACTTC. Translation: CASSPPGQISEQYF.

The genes are TRBV19 and TRBJ1-4; a possible D gene is TRBD1 (5 bases). Germline lookup yields CDR1 LNHDA and CDR2 SQIVND (reference sequence). Trimming pared 7 bases from V and 8 bases from J, leaving 17 bases between. CDR3 length: 14 amino acids. CDR3 DNA sequence: TGTGCCAGTACCGAAGATGGGGCTAGGGAAAAACTGTTTTTT. Its translation is CASTEDGAREKLFF.

The chain uses TRBV30 and TRBJ2-5, with TRBD1 matching 9 bases. Germline values: CDR1 GTSNPN, CDR2 SVGIG (reference sequence). The length of the CDR3 is 16 residues. Germline trimming cut 3 bases from V and 2 bases from J; bases unmatched to any gene: 10. CDR3 region: CAWSRGTGYLQETQYF. The CDR3 DNA sequence: TGTGCCTGGAGCAGGGGGACAGGGTATCTACAAGAGACCCAGTACTTC.

V gene TRBV9 combines with J gene TRBJ1-2; maybe TRBD1 (6 bases). The CDR3 loop spans 15 amino acids. V lost 0 bases and J lost 6, with 15 bases in between. Germline CDR1 and CDR2: SGDLS and YYNGEE. CDR3 DNA: TGTGCCAGCAGCGTAGGAAACAGGGAGAGGAATGGCTACACCTTC. Amino acid sequence: CASSVGNRERNGYTF.

The chain employs TRBV5-1 and TRBJ1-1; D remains ambiguous. Germline V gives CDR1 SGHRS, CDR2 YFSETQ. The CDR3 sequence is 14 residues long. The V end lost 0 bases, the J end lost 6 bases, and 12 bases lay between the germline ends. The DNA of the CDR3 is TGCGCCAGCAGCTTGGGGGCCTGGAAGTCTGAAGCTTTCTTT. Translated, it gives CASSLGAWKSEAFF.

The chain has TRBV11-1 and TRBJ2-7, with 7 bases fitting TRBD2. V gave up 5 bases and J gave up 3 bases; unmatched junction bases: 7. The CDR3 extends over 14 amino acids. Germline V gene sequence: CDR1 SGHAT, CDR2 FQDESV (reference sequence). The chain's CDR3 is CASSLGGINYEQYF. CDR3 DNA: TGTGCCAGCAGCCTGGGAGGGATCAACTACGAGCAGTACTTC. Full variable domain (outside the CDR3, taken from reference TRBV11-1 and TRBJ2-7): EAEVAQSPRYKITEKSQAVAFWCDPISGHATLYWYRQILGQGPELLVQFQDESVVDDSQLPKDRFSAERLKGVDSTLKIQPAELGDSAMYLCASSLGGINYEQYFGPGTRLTVT.